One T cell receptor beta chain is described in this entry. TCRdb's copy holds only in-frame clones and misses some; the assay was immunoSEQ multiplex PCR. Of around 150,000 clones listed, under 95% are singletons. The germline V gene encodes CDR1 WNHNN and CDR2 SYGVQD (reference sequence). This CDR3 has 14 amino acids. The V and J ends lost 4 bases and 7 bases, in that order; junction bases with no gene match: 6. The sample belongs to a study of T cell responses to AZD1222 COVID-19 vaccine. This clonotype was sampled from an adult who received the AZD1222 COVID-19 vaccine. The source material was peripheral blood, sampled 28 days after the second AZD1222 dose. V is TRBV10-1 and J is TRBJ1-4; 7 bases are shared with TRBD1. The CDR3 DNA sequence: TGCGCCAGCAGTGTCGGACAGGAGAGTGAAAAACTGTTTTTT. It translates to CASSVGQESEKLFF.